Listed below are T cell receptor beta chains from one sample, sequenced in a study of T cell repertoires in cytomegalovirus infection. A single record per CDR3 protein comes from TCRdb applying MiXCR to the reads. The data hold around 280,000 distinct CDR3 sequences, with approximately 13% observed a single time. The source material was PBMCs. These receptors originate from a human donor in good health (CMV status not recorded). Some clones in this sample may be carry-over from other donors' samples. CDR3s leave out the opening cysteine and the closing phenylalanine or tryptophan. Fields, in order: J gene, clone size, V gene, CDR3 protein. The listing skips clone size in some rows; elsewhere it reads once, few, many or a size class.

TRBJ1-1,many,TRBV7-9,ASSRDRGTEAF
TRBJ1-2,few,TRBV19,ASSNREPGYT
TRBJ1-3,many,TRBV28,ASSSTGAGNTIY
TRBJ1-4,few,TRBV18,ASSPPGRGNEKLF
TRBJ2-7,.,TRBV5-1,ASSLRTPSYEQY
TRBJ1-4,.,TRBV25-1,ASSGTGWGEKLF
TRBJ2-7,few,TRBV7-2,ASSLAGGRSEQY
TRBJ1-1,few,TRBV4-3,ASSQDDGSIAEAF
TRBJ2-7,once,TRBV20-1,SARDRLTSSYEQY
TRBJ2-1,many,TRBV7-2,ASSYGWAGRNEQF
TRBJ2-1,many,TRBV7-3,ASSPLPSGGANEQF
TRBJ2-7,few,TRBV18,ASSPPSVYEQY
TRBJ2-2,many,TRBV24-1,ATSFDPNTGELF
TRBJ2-1,.,TRBV28,ASTSRAETDNEQF
TRBJ2-2,many,TRBV10-3,ATGTTNTGELF
TRBJ1-2,many,TRBV11-2,ASSLGGPGYGYT
TRBJ1-2,few,TRBV6-6,ASSLLRTGTNYGYT
TRBJ2-5,.,TRBV18,ASSPRAGGGQETQY
TRBJ2-7,.,TRBV29-1,SIQTTYEQY
TRBJ2-1,many,TRBV6-1,ASTGLAGNNEQF
TRBJ2-7,many,TRBV2,ASSRQGSSYEQY
TRBJ2-1,few,TRBV20-1,SARGLAVHNEQF
TRBJ2-3,.,TRBV6-4,ASSVKAELSTDTQY
TRBJ1-2,few,TRBV4-3,ASSQLDRGYGYT
TRBJ1-4,.,TRBV29-1,SVEDRGADEKLF
TRBJ1-1,.,TRBV2,ASPGVGNTEAF
TRBJ2-3,.,TRBV5-1,ASSLERPPDTQY
TRBJ2-1,few,TRBV29-1,SATSGTYNEQF
TRBJ2-1,many,TRBV12-5,ASGLLPSGDEQF